A single sample gave rise to the 16 T cell receptor beta chains below, sequenced in a study of blood T cell repertoires in COVID-19. Clones were sequenced by immunoSEQ multiplex PCR, and TCRdb holds only the in-frame ones, with some missing. This sample carries hundreds of thousands of clones, around 87% of them seen once, and the ten largest clones take about 1.6%. Material: peripheral blood. The receptors derive from a woman in her thirties or forties who had recovered from COVID-19.

J is TRBJ2-5 and V is TRBV5-4, with TRBD2 identical over 7 bases. The V and J ends lost 0 bases and 5 bases, in that order; junction bases with no gene match: 7. CDR3 size: 15 residues. Germline V gene lookup returns CDR1 SGHNT and CDR2 YYREEE (reference sequence). As DNA, the CDR3 is TGTGCCAGCAGCTTGGGGACTAGAAATGTGGAGACCCAGTACTTC. This gives the protein CASSLGTRNVETQYF.

This chain uses TRBV5-1 with TRBJ1-2; TRBD1 might be the D (6 bases). Germline loops: CDR1 SGHRS, CDR2 YFSETQ. This CDR3 is 14 amino acids long. V lost 4 bases to trimming and J lost 0 bases, with 10 bases between them. The CDR3 reads CASSTGQTNYGYTF. The CDR3 coding sequence is TGCGCCAGCAGCACAGGACAGACTAACTATGGCTACACCTTC.

The table lists this clone with a few counts. The chain is built from TRBV11-2 and TRBJ1-3; D is undetermined. This CDR3 is 13 amino acids long. V shed 5 bases and J shed 3 bases, with 8 bases lying between them. Germline V gives CDR1 SGHAT, CDR2 FQNNGV. The CDR3 here is CASSPGNGNTIYF. DNA of the CDR3: TGTGCCAGCAGCCCAGGAAATGGAAACACCATATATTTT.

The chain joins TRBV6-2 or TRBV6-3 to TRBJ2-5; 15 nucleotides align to TRBD2. CDR3 size: 20 residues. Germline V CDR1 and CDR2: MNHEY, SVGEGT. Trimming at V came to 2 bases and at J to 5 bases, leaving 15 bases not matched to a gene. The CDR3 DNA reads TGTGCCAGCAGTTACGGGAGAGGACTAGCGGGGGGGCAGAAGAGGGAGACCCAGTACTTC. Its protein product is CASSYGRGLAGGQKRETQYF.

The chain carries TRBV7-3 and TRBJ1-1, with 9 bases aligning to TRBD1. V was pared by 5 bases and J by 6 bases, with 10 bases of the junction left unmatched. Germline V gene sequence: CDR1 SGHTA, CDR2 FQGTGA. The CDR3 is made up of 15 amino acids. The CDR3 DNA is TGTGCCAGCAGCCCCCTAGAACAGGGGGCGTCTGAAGCTTTCTTT. The encoded protein is CASSPLEQGASEAFF.

The CDR3 coding sequence is TGTGCCAGCAGCTTAGGGGGCTTTCGAAGGAAGCCCCAGCATTTT. Amino acid sequence: CASSLGGFRRKPQHF. The chain is built from TRBV7-2 and TRBJ1-5, with D possibly TRBD1 on 5 matching bases. There are 15 residues in the CDR3. V lost 1 base, J lost 8 bases, and 15 bases lay in between. Germline V lookup: CDR1 SGHTA, CDR2 FQGNSA.

The chain combines TRBV29-1 with TRBJ2-1; TRBD1 is a possible D gene (6 bases). Germline V CDR1 and CDR2: SQVTM, ANQGSEA. The CDR3 consists of 14 residues. V shed 3 bases and J shed 8 bases, with 17 bases lying between them. The CDR3 reads CSVEGQGNVDEQFF. In DNA, the CDR3 is TGCAGCGTTGAGGGGCAGGGGAACGTGGATGAGCAGTTCTTC.

For the CDR3, the DNA is TGTGCCAGCTCTGTATCCTACAATGAGCAGTTCTTC. This gives the protein CASSVSYNEQFF. The V gene is TRBV18, the J gene TRBJ2-1, with unresolved D. The germline CDR1 and CDR2 sequences are KGHSH and LQKENI. Trimming took off 6 bases at V and 1 base at J, with 4 bases between the two ends. CDR3 length: 12 residues.

This chain connects TRBV15 to TRBJ2-1, with D possibly being TRBD1 (6 bases). Trimming removed 5 bases at V and 5 bases at J, with 16 bases between. CDR1 is LNHNV, CDR2 YYDKDF, per germline (reference sequence). This CDR3 has 15 residues. The CDR3 nucleotides read TGTGCCACCAGCGGTAGGGTGGACAGCCACAATGAGCAGTTCTTC. Encoded protein: CATSGRVDSHNEQFF.

The CDR3 reads CASSPRDSYYGYTF. Written as DNA, the CDR3 is TGTGCCAGCAGCCCCCGGGACAGCTACTATGGCTACACCTTC. V is TRBV7-3 and J is TRBJ1-2, with 7 bases aligning to TRBD1. The CDR3 consists of 14 residues. Germline V CDR1 and CDR2: SGHTA, FQGTGA. Trimming removed 5 bases from V and 3 bases from J; junction bases left unmatched: 6.

The chain recombines TRBV5-1 with TRBJ2-6; D is unclear. V lost 7 bases to trimming and J lost 2 bases, with 10 bases between them. Germline-derived CDR1 and CDR2 are SGHRS and YFSETQ. This CDR3 has 14 amino acids. The CDR3 sequence is CASLPTTGANVLTF. DNA for the CDR3: TGCGCCAGCTTGCCTACCACTGGGGCCAACGTCCTGACTTTC.

The chain is built from TRBV7-2 and TRBJ1-6; no clear D. Trimming pared 6 bases from V and 7 bases from J, leaving 16 bases between. The CDR3 is 15 residues long. Germline lookup yields CDR1 SGHTA and CDR2 FQGNSA. CDR3 region: CASSDLTWRNSPLHF. The CDR3 DNA sequence: TGTGCCAGCAGTGATCTTACCTGGAGGAATTCACCCCTCCACTTT.

The chain uses TRBV4-2 and TRBJ2-1; 11 bases align to TRBD2. V was clipped by 0 bases and J by 6 bases; unmatched bases: 1. The germline V gene has CDR1 LGHNA and CDR2 YNFKEQ. The CDR3 extends over 15 amino acids. The CDR3 spells CASSQDSGGANEQFF. CDR3 nucleotide sequence: TGTGCCAGCAGCCAAGATAGCGGGGGGGCCAATGAGCAGTTCTTC.

This clone occurred a few times. The chain is built from TRBV5-1 and TRBJ1-2; D may be TRBD1 (6 bases). CDR3 size: 13 residues. Trimming cost V 0 bases and J 8 bases, with 11 bases left between them. The germline V gene encodes CDR1 SGHRS and CDR2 YFSETQ. The CDR3 protein is CASSLGQAGGYTF. The CDR3 coding sequence is TGCGCCAGCAGCTTGGGACAGGCCGGGGGCTACACCTTC.

The chain is built from TRBV27 and TRBJ2-7; tentatively, D is TRBD2 (6 bases). This CDR3 spans 13 amino acids. CDR1 and CDR2 from the germline V gene are MNHEY and SMNVEV (reference sequence). The V end lost 6 bases, the J end lost 1 base, and 10 bases lay between the germline ends. In DNA form, the CDR3 reads TGTGCCAGCAGCCTCCGGGAGTCCTACGAGCAGTACTTC. Protein sequence: CASSLRESYEQYF.

The chain recombines TRBV5-6 with TRBJ1-2; 8 bases match TRBD1. This CDR3 spans 16 amino acids. With V trimmed by 1 base and J by 4 bases, 9 bases remained unmatched. The V gene's germline CDR1 is SGHDT and CDR2 YYEEEE. Here the CDR3 reads CASSLWRTGLRYGYTF. The CDR3, as DNA: TGTGCCAGCAGCTTGTGGAGGACAGGGTTGCGCTATGGCTACACCTTC.